The 18 T cell receptor beta chains reported below all come from one sample, sequenced in a study of blood T cell repertoires in COVID-19. Sequencing was performed with immunoSEQ multiplex PCR; in TCRdb, only in-frame clones are kept and a portion is missing. This sample yields over 200,000 clones, of which around nine tenths are seen a single time; 11% belongs to the top ten. Material: PBMCs or T cells enriched from blood (not recorded which). The receptors were sampled from a man aged 30 to 39 who had recovered from COVID-19.

The CDR3 spells CASSTGTGTLYF. CDR3 in DNA: TGTGCCAGCAGTACCGGGACAGGGACCCTCTACTTC. The V gene is TRBV2, the J gene TRBJ2-7; 9 bases match TRBD1. The germline V gene has CDR1 SNHLY and CDR2 FYNNEI. V lost 5 bases and J lost 13; bases outside the gene matches: 9. The CDR3 contains 12 residues.

The chain employs TRBV7-8 and TRBJ2-7; the D gene is possibly TRBD2 (6 bases). Germline-derived CDR1 and CDR2 are SGHVS and FQNEAQ. V lost 1 base, J lost 0 bases, and 10 bases lay in between. This CDR3 is built from 15 residues. CDR3: CASSLGTTRSYEQYF. The CDR3 DNA is TGTGCCAGCAGCTTAGGGACTACCCGCTCCTACGAGCAGTACTTC. Full variable domain (missing parts from reference TRBV7-8 and TRBJ2-7): GAGVSQSPRYKVAKRGQDVALRCDPISGHVSLFWYQQALGQGPEFLTYFQNEAQLDKSGLPSDRFFAERPEGSVSTLKIQRTQQEDSAVYLCASSLGTTRSYEQYFGPGTRLTVT.

The CDR3 nucleotides read TGTGCCACCCACAGGGCCTTCAATCAGCCCCAGCATTTT. Translating it yields CATHRAFNQPQHF. V gene TRBV19 combines with J gene TRBJ1-5; a possible D gene is TRBD1 (6 bases). The CDR3 totals 13 residues. Trimming removed 10 bases from V and 3 bases from J, with 13 bases in between. CDR1 is LNHDA, CDR2 SQIVND, per germline (reference sequence).

J is TRBJ2-7 and V is TRBV7-9; 10 bases agree with TRBD1. The length of the CDR3 is 17 residues. Trimming took 2 bases from V and 2 from J; bases not matched to a gene: 9. Germline V lookup: CDR1 SEHNR, CDR2 FQNEAQ (reference sequence). The CDR3 protein is CASSLRDRGIGTYEQYF. CDR3 bases: TGTGCCAGCAGCTTAAGGGACAGGGGTATCGGGACCTACGAGCAGTACTTC. The whole variable domain, filled in from reference TRBV7-9 and TRBJ2-7, reads DTGVSQNPRHKITKRGQNVTFRCDPISEHNRLYWYRQTLGQGPEFLTYFQNEAQLEKSRLLSDRFSAERPKGSFSTLEIQRTEQGDSAMYLCASSLRDRGIGTYEQYFGPGTRLTVT.

The chain joins TRBV9 to TRBJ2-1; TRBD2 aligns across 11 bases. The V gene's germline CDR1 is SGDLS and CDR2 YYNGEE. V shed 2 bases, J shed 4 bases, and the junction held 11 bases outside the gene matches. This CDR3 spans 18 amino acids. The CDR3 bases are TGTGCCAGCAGCGTCCTAGCGGGGGGCGGTGGAGGTTACAATGAGCAGTTCTTC. Amino acid sequence: CASSVLAGGGGGYNEQFF.

This rearrangement joins TRBV18 to TRBJ2-5; 11 bases are a match to TRBD2. CDR3 length: 16 residues. After removal of 5 bases from V and 0 bases from J, the junction contained 5 bases not matched to a gene. Per the germline V gene, CDR1 is KGHSH and CDR2 is LQKENI. CDR3 amino acids: CASSSLGLADQETQYF. The CDR3 DNA is TGTGCCAGCTCATCCCTGGGACTAGCGGACCAAGAGACCCAGTACTTC.

V is TRBV2 and J is TRBJ2-3; 9 bases match TRBD2. Germline assignment: CDR1 SNHLY and CDR2 FYNNEI. The CDR3 is 14 residues long. J lost 3 bases, V lost 7 bases, and 5 bases had no gene match. The CDR3 here is CASTAGLATDTQYF. As DNA, the CDR3 is TGTGCCAGCACGGCGGGACTAGCTACAGATACGCAGTATTTT.

V is TRBV5-4 and J is TRBJ1-3; TRBD1 aligns across 7 bases. The CDR3 has 15 amino acids. Losses at the gene ends were 3 bases for V and 2 bases for J; bases not matched to a gene: 5. Germline V gives CDR1 SGHNT, CDR2 YYREEE (reference sequence). The CDR3 protein is CASSSPGTAGNTIYF. The CDR3 coding sequence is TGTGCCAGCAGCTCCCCCGGGACAGCTGGAAACACCATATATTTT.

The rearrangement joins TRBV14 to TRBJ2-3; weak D call: TRBD2 (5 bases). The CDR3 is 15 amino acids. The V and J ends lost 4 bases and 1 base respectively, with 12 bases between them. CDR1 and CDR2 from the germline V gene are SGHDN and FVKESK. The CDR3 loop reads CASSPRLAGTDTQYF. The CDR3 DNA reads as TGTGCCAGCAGCCCCCGGCTAGCCGGCACAGATACGCAGTATTTT.

V is TRBV10-3 and J is TRBJ2-1; D is perhaps TRBD2 (6 bases). V dropped 4 bases and J dropped 6 bases, with 7 bases sitting between them. In germline, CDR1 is ENHRY, CDR2 SYGVKD. The CDR3 has 12 residues. The CDR3 sequence is CAISAEGNEQFF. DNA for the CDR3: TGTGCCATCAGTGCGGAGGGCAATGAGCAGTTCTTC.

This clone was seen a single time. This chain links TRBV24-1 with TRBJ1-1; a weak D match, TRBD1 (5 bases). Germline V gives CDR1 KGHDR, CDR2 SFDVKD. This CDR3 is built from 13 residues. V lost 10 bases, J lost 0 bases, and 11 bases lay in between. The CDR3 DNA sequence: TGTGCCACTCAAGACAGTTTGAACACTGAAGCTTTCTTT. It encodes CATQDSLNTEAFF.

This chain links TRBV5-1 with TRBJ2-7; 7 nucleotides align to TRBD1. Trimming at V came to 0 bases and at J to 5 bases, leaving 5 bases not matched to a gene. Germline V CDR1 and CDR2: SGHRS, YFSETQ. There are 14 residues in the CDR3. CDR3 in DNA: TGCGCCAGCAGCTTGGGACAGGGCGTAGACGAGCAGTACTTC. Protein product: CASSLGQGVDEQYF.

The V gene is TRBV7-8, the J gene TRBJ1-5; D unresolved. Trimming left V 5 bases short and J 4 bases short, with 9 bases between. Germline V gives CDR1 SGHVS, CDR2 FQNEAQ. The CDR3 sequence is 13 residues long. CDR3 sequence reads: CASSIRDNQPQHF. The CDR3 DNA reads TGTGCCAGCAGCATCCGGGATAATCAGCCCCAGCATTTT.

The chain recombines TRBV29-1 with TRBJ2-1; TRBD2 matches at 8 bases. With V trimmed by 8 bases and J by 4 bases, 7 bases remained unmatched. This CDR3 comprises 13 residues. From germline, CDR1 is SQVTM and CDR2 ANQGSEA. The CDR3 region is CSHSGSGYNEQFF. The CDR3 region has the DNA TGCAGCCACAGCGGGAGTGGTTACAATGAGCAGTTCTTC.

The CDR3 protein is CASSLVGQETQYF. DNA of the CDR3: TGCGCCAGCAGCTTGGTCGGTCAAGAGACCCAGTACTTC. The genes are TRBV5-1 and TRBJ2-5; D remains unclear. This CDR3 contains 13 residues. The V gene lost 0 bases and the J gene lost 2 bases, with 5 bases spanning the gap. Germline CDR1 and CDR2: SGHRS and YFSETQ.

Only a few counts were recorded for this clone. This chain uses TRBV18 with TRBJ1-5; possibly TRBD1 for D (5 bases). V shed 1 base and J shed 4 bases, with 8 bases lying between them. Germline V lookup: CDR1 KGHSH, CDR2 LQKENI. The CDR3 length is 14 residues. This chain's CDR3 is CASSPRKGNQPQHF. CDR3 nucleotides: TGTGCCAGCTCACCACGGAAGGGGAATCAGCCCCAGCATTTT.

This chain links TRBV11-2 with TRBJ2-2; no definite D call. Germline V lookup: CDR1 SGHAT, CDR2 FQNNGV. V was cut by 1 base and J by 5 bases, with 14 bases left in between. The CDR3 consists of 16 residues. The CDR3 nucleotides are TGTGCCAGCAGCTTAGGCCACAGTATCGAGACCGGGGAGCTGTTTTTT. Residues: CASSLGHSIETGELFF.

The chain couples TRBV9 to TRBJ2-6; 7 bases agree with TRBD1. The CDR3 has 18 residues. Unmatched junction bases numbered 11, after V lost 3 bases and J lost 2 bases. Germline V gene lookup returns CDR1 SGDLS and CDR2 YYNGEE. The CDR3 here is CASSAALGQGAGANVLTF. The CDR3 region has the DNA TGTGCCAGCAGCGCTGCGCTTGGGCAGGGGGCTGGGGCCAACGTCCTGACTTTC.